This TCR beta chain was captured in a study of control samples from healthy donors and cancer patients. Method: immunoSEQ multiplex PCR; TCRdb's copy keeps in-frame clones and lacks some. The table lists about 97,000 clones, 90% to 95% of them singletons, with around 2.3% in the top ten. V lost 5 bases to trimming and J lost 1 base, with 14 bases between them. CDR1 and CDR2 (germline): GTSNPN, SVGIG (reference sequence). CDR3 size: 14 residues. The sequencing sample was made of blood. The origin of this receptor is a woman under 30 in good health. This chain connects TRBV30 to TRBJ1-1; perhaps TRBD1 as D (5 bases). DNA of the CDR3: TGTGCCTGGTCGTTAAGCGGGGGGAACACTGAAGCTTTCTTT. It specifies CAWSLSGGNTEAFF.